A single sample gave rise to the 8 T cell receptor beta chains below, sequenced in a study of shared clonotypes between healthy human individuals. Sequenced by immunoSEQ multiplex PCR; TCRdb stores in-frame clones only, minus some. The sample includes roughly 2.5 million clones, around nine tenths of them seen just once. Sample: naive CD4+ T cells sorted from blood. Subset here: CD45RA+ positively selected. The receptors come from a man between 18 and 29 years old in good health.

This clone has more than one count but fewer than ten. This chain links TRBV4-3 with TRBJ1-5, with D hard to call. Per the germline V gene, CDR1 is LGHNA and CDR2 is YSLEER. Trimming pared 0 bases from V and 1 base from J, leaving 4 bases between. CDR3 size: 14 residues. CDR3 loop: CASSQDISNQPQHF. As DNA, the CDR3 is TGCGCCAGCAGCCAAGATATCAGCAATCAGCCCCAGCATTTT.

A note on this clone: This sample includes further DNA sequences coding for the same CDR3. The chain has TRBV6-5 and TRBJ2-2, with 8 bases fitting TRBD1. This CDR3 region has 14 residues. CDR1 MNHEY and CDR2 SVGAGI come from the germline V gene. V lost 5 bases to trimming and J lost 4 bases; unmatched junction nucleotides: 3. For the CDR3, the DNA is TGTGCCAGCAGTAGGGACAGGTCCACCGGGGAGCTGTTTTTT. Amino acids: CASSRDRSTGELFF.

This CDR3 is CASSQGGKGGPTGELFF. The DNA for the CDR3 is TGCGCCAGCAGCCAAGGGGGCAAGGGGGGCCCCACCGGGGAGCTGTTTTTT. J is TRBJ2-2 and V is TRBV4-1; either TRBD1 or TRBD2 may supply D (6 bases each). CDR1 and CDR2 from the germline V gene are MGHRA and YSYEKL. CDR3 length equals 17 residues. V lost 1 base, J lost 4 bases, and 16 bases lay in between.

V is TRBV7-2 and J is TRBJ2-1, with 13 nucleotides matching TRBD2. The germline CDR1 and CDR2 sequences are SGHTA and FQGNSA. CDR3 length: 17 amino acids. The junction had 11 bases not matched to a gene; V was cut back by 5 bases and J by 7 bases. This CDR3 reads CASSHRTSGGFWNEQFF. CDR3 nucleotides: TGTGCCAGCAGCCATAGGACTAGCGGGGGATTTTGGAATGAGCAGTTCTTC.

This clone was counted only a few times. The chain couples TRBV2 to TRBJ1-1; the match to TRBD1 covers 7 bases. Germline loops: CDR1 SNHLY, CDR2 FYNNEI. The CDR3 totals 13 residues. V lost 6 bases, J lost 3 bases, and 4 bases stayed unmatched. This chain's CDR3 is CASRTGLYTEAFF. CDR3 bases: TGTGCCAGCAGGACAGGGTTGTACACTGAAGCTTTCTTT.

Here the CDR3 reads CAISAGASGGPTDTQYF. The CDR3, as DNA: TGTGCCATCAGTGCAGGGGCTAGCGGGGGACCAACAGATACGCAGTATTTT. This sequence joins TRBV10-3 and TRBJ2-3, with 10 nucleotides matching TRBD2. The length of the CDR3 is 17 residues. V shed 4 bases, J shed 3 bases, and the junction held 10 bases outside the gene matches. Germline V CDR1 and CDR2: ENHRY, SYGVKD.

This clone was found once. V and J are TRBV5-1 and TRBJ1-4; the match to TRBD1 covers 9 bases. The CDR3 sequence is 15 residues long. The junction had 4 bases not matched to a gene; V was cut back by 1 base and J by 6 bases. From germline, CDR1 is SGHRS and CDR2 YFSETQ. DNA of the CDR3: TGCGCCAGCAGCTTGATGGGACAGGGCCATGAAAAACTGTTTTTT. This sequence encodes CASSLMGQGHEKLFF.

This sequence joins TRBV18 and TRBJ1-5, with D unclear. This CDR3 is built from 18 residues. Germline assignment: CDR1 KGHSH and CDR2 LQKENI. The V end lost 2 bases, the J end lost 0 bases, and 17 bases lay between the germline ends. CDR3 coding DNA: TGTGCCAGCTCACCAAGCGGTGGCAGCGCGTATAGCAATCAGCCCCAGCATTTT. Protein product: CASSPSGGSAYSNQPQHF.